What follows are 26 T cell receptor beta chains derived from one specimen sequenced in a study of cytomegalovirus exposure and HLA in healthy donors. It was with 60 Vbeta and 13 Jbeta primers that the PCR ran. Some clones are missing from TCRdb's copy, which holds only in-frame ones; the method was immunoSEQ multiplex PCR. There are approximately 170,000 clones in the sample; over 75% occur only once, and about 1.9% lies in the top ten. The sample comprised PBMCs. These TCRs come from a human donor in good health.

The genes are TRBV27 and TRBJ1-1, with 9 bases fitting TRBD1. The germline V gene has CDR1 MNHEY and CDR2 SMNVEV (reference sequence). The trim removed 3 bases at V and 1 base at J, leaving 0 bases unmatched. This CDR3 region has 14 residues. CDR3: CASSLGQGNTEAFF. In DNA form, the CDR3 reads TGTGCCAGCAGTTTGGGACAGGGGAACACTGAAGCTTTCTTT.

J is TRBJ1-2 and V is TRBV27; D not certain. V was cut by 2 bases and J by 2 bases, with 12 bases left in between. CDR3 size: 15 residues. Germline lookup yields CDR1 MNHEY and CDR2 SMNVEV (reference sequence). This CDR3 is CASSLSPTKNYGYTF. DNA of the CDR3: TGTGCCAGCAGTTTAAGCCCAACTAAGAACTATGGCTACACCTTC.

The chain links TRBV10-3 to TRBJ1-1; a possible D gene is TRBD1 (5 bases). CDR1 and CDR2 from the germline V gene are ENHRY and SYGVKD. The CDR3 is made up of 15 amino acids. The ends were cut back, 4 bases at V and 3 bases at J, with 15 bases in the middle. The CDR3 nucleotides are TGTGCCATCAGTGGTTCTGGGGCTTGGGACACTGAAGCTTTCTTT. It is translated as CAISGSGAWDTEAFF.

The chain carries TRBV25-1 and TRBJ1-2; maybe TRBD1 (6 bases). The CDR3 consists of 12 residues. CDR1 is MGHDK, CDR2 SYGVNS, per germline. Trimming pared 7 bases from V and 2 bases from J, leaving 8 bases between. As DNA, the CDR3 is TGTGCCAGCACAGGACAGAACTATGGCTACACCTTC. This gives the protein CASTGQNYGYTF.

The gene calls are TRBV9 and TRBJ1-5; D remains ambiguous. There are 14 residues in the CDR3. Trimming stripped 0 bases from V and 2 bases from J, with 6 bases between. Looked up from germline, CDR1 is SGDLS and CDR2 is YYNGEE. CDR3 nucleotides: TGTGCCAGCAGCGTAGCGGCGGGCAATCAGCCCCAGCATTTT. Its translation is CASSVAAGNQPQHF.

This clone came up a few times. J is TRBJ2-7 and V is TRBV7-2; D gene ambiguous. The CDR3 runs 11 residues. In germline, CDR1 is SGHTA, CDR2 FQGNSA. V lost 4 bases to trimming and J lost 8 bases, with 9 bases between them. The CDR3 sequence: CASSSGVKQYF. CDR3 DNA: TGTGCCAGCAGCTCCGGTGTAAAGCAGTACTTC.

This clone was found once. V is TRBV5-1 and J is TRBJ2-7, with 7 bases identical to TRBD1. CDR1 and CDR2 from the germline V gene are SGHRS and YFSETQ. Unmatched junction bases numbered 7, after V lost 0 bases and J lost 1 base. This CDR3 has 16 amino acids. DNA for the CDR3: TGCGCCAGCAGCTTGGAGGGGAGCAGGGGGTCCTACGAGCAGTACTTC. Protein product: CASSLEGSRGSYEQYF.

The chain joins TRBV28 to TRBJ2-3; 8 bases align to TRBD2. Germline lookup yields CDR1 MDHEN and CDR2 SYDVKM. This CDR3 comprises 17 residues. Trimming removed 5 bases from V and 4 bases from J; junction bases left unmatched: 14. Here the CDR3 reads CASSPPGGGSRPDTQYF. The CDR3 nucleotides read TGTGCCAGCAGTCCCCCGGGGGGGGGTTCCCGCCCAGATACGCAGTATTTT.

The rearrangement links TRBV2 to TRBJ1-4; 11 bases agree with TRBD1. Germline-derived CDR1 and CDR2 are SNHLY and FYNNEI. The CDR3 is made up of 17 amino acids. Losses at the gene ends were 9 bases for V and 6 bases for J; bases not matched to a gene: 15. This CDR3 is CAREWGQGEFKDEKLFF. Here the CDR3 DNA reads TGTGCCAGAGAGTGGGGACAGGGGGAATTTAAGGATGAAAAACTGTTTTTT.

This chain joins TRBV5-6 and TRBJ1-6; 9 nucleotides match TRBD1. The V gene's germline CDR1 is SGHDT and CDR2 YYEEEE. The CDR3 contains 15 residues. V was clipped by 4 bases and J by 10 bases; unmatched bases: 9. The CDR3 protein is CASSRQGVWASPLHF. DNA for the CDR3: TGTGCCAGCAGCCGACAGGGGGTTTGGGCGTCACCCCTCCACTTT.

The chain couples TRBV27 to TRBJ1-5; D is undetermined. CDR1 is MNHEY and CDR2 is SMNVEV in the germline V gene (reference sequence). V lost 4 bases and J 4 bases, leaving 14 bases between the germline ends. The length of the CDR3 is 15 residues. CDR3 in DNA: TGTGCCAGCAGTTCCCTCCCCCCCTTTAATCAGCCCCAGCATTTT. As protein: CASSSLPPFNQPQHF.

This clone was seen a single time. V gene TRBV4-1 combines with J gene TRBJ2-6, with TRBD1 identical over 7 bases. The CDR3 runs to 19 residues. The J segment lost 0 bases and the V segment lost 0 bases, leaving 8 bases of the junction unmatched. Germline values: CDR1 MGHRA, CDR2 YSYEKL. The CDR3 sequence: CASSQDEWDRSSGANVLTF. The DNA for the CDR3 is TGCGCCAGCAGCCAAGATGAGTGGGACAGATCCTCTGGGGCCAACGTCCTGACTTTC.

This clone occurred a few times. The chain carries TRBV5-6 and TRBJ2-3; the D gene is possibly TRBD2 (6 bases). V dropped 2 bases and J dropped 2 bases, with 9 bases sitting between them. CDR1 is SGHDT, CDR2 YYEEEE, per germline. The CDR3 spans 14 residues. The CDR3 DNA reads as TGTGCCAGCAGCTTCAAGCGGGTCACAGATACGCAGTATTTT. Its translation: CASSFKRVTDTQYF.

This clone came up once. The chain uses TRBV27 and TRBJ1-1; tentatively, D is TRBD1 (6 bases). The germline V gene encodes CDR1 MNHEY and CDR2 SMNVEV (reference sequence). The CDR3 contains 13 residues. The V and J ends lost 5 bases and 3 bases respectively, with 10 bases between them. This CDR3 is CASSPRTDTEAFF. The CDR3, as DNA: TGTGCCAGCAGTCCCCGGACAGACACTGAAGCTTTCTTT.

The V gene is TRBV4-1, the J gene TRBJ2-3, with a possible D match to TRBD2 (5 bases). The germline V gene has CDR1 MGHRA and CDR2 YSYEKL. Trimming removed 4 bases at V and 2 bases at J, with 16 bases between. CDR3 length: 16 amino acids. The CDR3 loop reads CASSPDLERFTDTQYF. The CDR3 coding sequence is TGCGCCAGCAGCCCAGACCTTGAGCGGTTCACAGATACGCAGTATTTT.

The V and J genes are TRBV27 and TRBJ1-3; no reliable D call. The CDR3 totals 14 residues. Germline V CDR1 and CDR2: MNHEY, SMNVEV (reference sequence). The germline V and J ends were trimmed by 6 bases and 0 bases, with 9 bases remaining between them. The CDR3 nucleotides read TGTGCCAGCAGCAAGGAGTTCTCTGGAAACACCATATATTTT. Protein sequence: CASSKEFSGNTIYF.

The sample holds a few counts of this clone. V and J are TRBV4-1 and TRBJ2-2, with TRBD1 matching 7 bases. CDR1 is MGHRA and CDR2 is YSYEKL in the germline V gene. The CDR3 runs to 18 residues. Losses at the gene ends were 2 bases for V and 0 bases for J; bases not matched to a gene: 9. Written as DNA, the CDR3 is TGCGCCAGCAGCCAACCGAAGACAGGGCTCGCGAACACCGGGGAGCTGTTTTTT. Protein: CASSQPKTGLANTGELFF.

There are a few counts of this clone. The chain combines TRBV7-2 with TRBJ2-7, with D maybe TRBD2 (7 bases). The length of the CDR3 is 14 residues. CDR1 is SGHTA and CDR2 is FQGNSA in the germline V gene. The V gene lost 5 bases and the J gene lost 3 bases, with 14 bases spanning the gap. The DNA for the CDR3 is TGTGCCAGCAGCCCGGAGGGGGGGGTCTACGAGCAGTACTTC. Translated: CASSPEGGVYEQYF.

The chain couples TRBV7-2 to TRBJ2-5; possible D gene TRBD2, 6 bases. Trimming removed 5 bases from V and 2 bases from J, with 9 bases in between. This CDR3 spans 13 amino acids. The germline V gene encodes CDR1 SGHTA and CDR2 FQGNSA. The CDR3 here is CASSPGLQETQYF. The CDR3 DNA is TGTGCCAGCAGCCCGGGACTGCAAGAGACCCAGTACTTC.

The genes are TRBV2 and TRBJ2-4, with 10 positions matching TRBD1. Per the germline V gene, CDR1 is SNHLY and CDR2 is FYNNEI. With 8 bases clipped from V and 4 bases from J, the junction kept 8 bases outside the gene matches. This CDR3 comprises 15 residues. The CDR3 DNA reads as TGTGCCAGCCGAGACAGGGGGCTAGGAAAAAACATTCAGTACTTC. This codes for CASRDRGLGKNIQYF. Using reference TRBV2 and TRBJ2-4 for the parts outside the CDR3, the full variable domain is EPEVTQTPSHQVTQMGQEVILRCVPISNHLYFYWYRQILGQKVEFLVSFYNNEISEKSEIFDDQFSVERPDGSNFTLKIRSTKLEDSAMYFCASRDRGLGKNIQYFGAGTRLSVL.

This chain joins TRBV4-1 and TRBJ1-2; no firm D call. Germline V lookup: CDR1 MGHRA, CDR2 YSYEKL. Trimming removed 1 base at V and 8 bases at J, with 17 bases between. The length of the CDR3 is 15 residues. CDR3 loop: CASSQGTSRVFGYTF. The CDR3 nucleotides read TGCGCCAGCAGCCAAGGGACCTCGCGGGTTTTCGGCTACACCTTC.

This clone has more than one count but fewer than ten. V gene TRBV7-8 combines with J gene TRBJ2-3; unclear D gene. Germline V CDR1 and CDR2: SGHVS, FQNEAQ. V lost 3 bases and J 0 bases, leaving 16 bases between the germline ends. The CDR3 loop spans 17 amino acids. The CDR3 DNA follows: TGTGCCAGCAGCTTTTACTTGACAACCGTGAGCACAGATACGCAGTATTTT. This encodes CASSFYLTTVSTDTQYF. The entire variable domain, with the rest obtained from reference TRBV7-8 and TRBJ2-3, is as follows: GAGVSQSPRYKVAKRGQDVALRCDPISGHVSLFWYQQALGQGPEFLTYFQNEAQLDKSGLPSDRFFAERPEGSVSTLKIQRTQQEDSAVYLCASSFYLTTVSTDTQYFGPGTRLTVL.

This clone was picked up one time. This chain links TRBV4-1 with TRBJ2-5; 9 bases agree with TRBD2. Germline assignment: CDR1 MGHRA and CDR2 YSYEKL. The CDR3 runs 16 residues. Trimming at V came to 4 bases and at J to 3 bases, leaving 9 bases not matched to a gene. CDR3 loop: CASSRGSSGGKETQYF. The CDR3 nucleotides are TGCGCCAGCAGCCGAGGGTCGAGCGGGGGGAAAGAGACCCAGTACTTC.

The chain carries TRBV11-2 and TRBJ2-3; perhaps TRBD1 as D (7 bases). V was pared by 5 bases and J by 2 bases, with 14 bases between. The CDR3 covers 15 residues. CDR1 is SGHAT and CDR2 is FQNNGV in the germline V gene. The CDR3 reads CASSINRGLTDTQYF. Here the CDR3 DNA reads TGTGCCAGCAGCATTAACAGGGGACTCACAGATACGCAGTATTTT. The full variable domain, rest sourced from reference TRBV11-2 and TRBJ2-3, is EAGVAQSPRYKIIEKRQSVAFWCNPISGHATLYWYQQILGQGPKLLIQFQNNGVVDDSQLPKDRFSAERLKGVDSTLKIQPAKLEDSAVYLCASSINRGLTDTQYFGPGTRLTVL.

This clone was observed a single time. Other DNA sequences within the sample encode an identical CDR3. The genes are TRBV7-3 and TRBJ2-1; 8 bases agree with TRBD2. Per the germline V gene, CDR1 is SGHTA and CDR2 is FQGTGA. This CDR3 has 14 amino acids. With V trimmed by 3 bases and J by 7 bases, 5 bases remained unmatched. The DNA of the CDR3 is TGTGCCAGCAGCTTCGGCGGGGGGATTAATGAGCAGTTCTTC. Protein: CASSFGGGINEQFF.

V and J are TRBV7-2 and TRBJ1-4, with D possibly being TRBD1 (6 bases). The germline V and J ends were trimmed by 0 bases and 5 bases, with 10 bases remaining between them. Germline V lookup: CDR1 SGHTA, CDR2 FQGNSA. CDR3 size: 15 residues. The CDR3 DNA is TGTGCCAGCAGCTTAGCAGGACAGAGGAATGAAAAACTGTTTTTT. Translating it yields CASSLAGQRNEKLFF.